The present T cell receptor beta chain was sequenced within a study of yellow fever vaccine responses in identical twins. The study, taken as a whole, reports: Twins reportedly appeared to share part of their vaccine T cell response while keeping part individual.

Each CDR3 protein is one row after TCRdb ran MiXCR on the RT-PCR reads. The sample has around 5,800 distinct CDR3 sequences; roughly 77% are singletons. Worth noting for this clonotype: The target antigen is unknown.

The source was T cells from blood (PBMCs), unsorted or a sorted subset (not recorded which), collected before or after yellow fever vaccination (not recorded which). The clonotype originates from a woman aged 18-30 years who received the yellow fever vaccine.

The CDR3 loop is CASSPGTGGPDTQYF. The CDR3, as DNA: TGTGCCAGCTCACCCGGGACAGGGGGTCCAGATACGCAGTATTTT. This rearrangement joins TRBV18 to TRBJ2-3, with 11 positions matching TRBD1. V lost 3 bases and J lost 4; bases outside the gene matches: 3. This CDR3 is 15 amino acids long. Germline V CDR1 and CDR2: KGHSH, LQKENI.